The sequence of this T cell receptor beta chain was determined in a study of T-cell memory formation after mild COVID-19. Findings and caveats of the study: Clones from the second wave (peaking day 37) had unconfirmed SARS-CoV-2 specificity.

Per germline, CDR1 ENHRY and CDR2 SYGVKD. The CDR3 spans 14 residues. The V and J ends lost 7 bases and 0 bases respectively, with 11 bases between them. As for this clonotype: Its target is unknown.

Each CDR3 protein gets one entry after TCRdb re-called the 5' RACE reads with MiXCR. The sample contains under 300,000 distinct CDR3 sequences, 7.5% to 10% of which appear only once. Sequencing was done on a sample of PBMCs or a T cell subset sorted from them (not recorded which). The sequence was collected from a young man who had mild COVID-19 (a few samples of this study predate the infection). Cell type and time point are not known. This rearrangement joins TRBV10-3 to TRBJ2-3, with no clear D. The CDR3 sequence is CAITVAESTDTQYF. As DNA, the CDR3 is TGTGCCATCACGGTGGCAGAAAGCACAGATACGCAGTATTTT.